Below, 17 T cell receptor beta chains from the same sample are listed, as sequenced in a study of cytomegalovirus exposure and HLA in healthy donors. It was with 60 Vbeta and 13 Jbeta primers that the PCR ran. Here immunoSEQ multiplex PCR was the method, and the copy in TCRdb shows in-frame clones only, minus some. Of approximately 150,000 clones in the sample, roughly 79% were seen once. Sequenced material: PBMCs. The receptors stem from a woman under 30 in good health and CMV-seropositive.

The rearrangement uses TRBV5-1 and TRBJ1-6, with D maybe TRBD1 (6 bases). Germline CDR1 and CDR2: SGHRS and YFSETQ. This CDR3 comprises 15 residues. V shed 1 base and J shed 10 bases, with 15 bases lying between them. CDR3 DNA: TGCGCCAGCAGCTTGTCCCAGGGGCCGGGATCACCCCTCCACTTT. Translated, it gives CASSLSQGPGSPLHF.

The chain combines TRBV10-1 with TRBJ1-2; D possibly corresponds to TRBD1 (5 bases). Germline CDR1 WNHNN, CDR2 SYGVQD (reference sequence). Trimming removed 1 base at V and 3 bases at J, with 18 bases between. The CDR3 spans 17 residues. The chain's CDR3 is CASSEWQGLSPHYGYTF. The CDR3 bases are TGCGCCAGCAGTGAGTGGCAGGGTTTATCCCCTCACTATGGCTACACCTTC.

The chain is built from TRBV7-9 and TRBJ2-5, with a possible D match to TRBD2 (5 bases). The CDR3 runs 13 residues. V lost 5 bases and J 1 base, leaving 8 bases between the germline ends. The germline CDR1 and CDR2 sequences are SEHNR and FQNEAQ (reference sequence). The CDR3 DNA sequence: TGTGCCAGCAGCCGAGGGATCCAAGAGACCCAGTACTTC. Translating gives CASSRGIQETQYF.

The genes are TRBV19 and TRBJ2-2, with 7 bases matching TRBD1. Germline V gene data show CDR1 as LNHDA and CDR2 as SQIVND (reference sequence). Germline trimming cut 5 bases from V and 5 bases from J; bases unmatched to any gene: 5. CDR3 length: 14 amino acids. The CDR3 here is CASSHQGETGELFF. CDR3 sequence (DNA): TGTGCCAGTAGTCACCAGGGGGAGACCGGGGAGCTGTTTTTT.

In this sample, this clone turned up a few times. DNA of the CDR3: TGCGCCAGCAGCCAAGATCAGGCGGGGCTCAATCAGCCCCAGCATTTT. This translates into CASSQDQAGLNQPQHF. This chain connects TRBV4-3 to TRBJ1-5; D is perhaps TRBD1 (5 bases). CDR1 and CDR2 from the germline V gene are LGHNA and YSLEER. The V gene lost 0 bases and the J gene lost 3 bases, with 12 bases spanning the gap. The CDR3 consists of 16 residues.

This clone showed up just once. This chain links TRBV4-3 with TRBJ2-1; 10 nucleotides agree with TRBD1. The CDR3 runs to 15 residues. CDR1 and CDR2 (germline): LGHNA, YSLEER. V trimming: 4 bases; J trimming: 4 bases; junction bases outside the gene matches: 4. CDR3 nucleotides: TGCGCCAGCAGCCCGGGACAGGGGATATACAATGAGCAGTTCTTC. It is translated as CASSPGQGIYNEQFF.

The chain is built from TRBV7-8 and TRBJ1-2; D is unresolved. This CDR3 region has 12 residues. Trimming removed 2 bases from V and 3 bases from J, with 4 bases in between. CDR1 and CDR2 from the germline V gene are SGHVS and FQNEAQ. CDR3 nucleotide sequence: TGTGCCAGCAGCTTAACAGACTATGGCTACACCTTC. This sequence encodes CASSLTDYGYTF.

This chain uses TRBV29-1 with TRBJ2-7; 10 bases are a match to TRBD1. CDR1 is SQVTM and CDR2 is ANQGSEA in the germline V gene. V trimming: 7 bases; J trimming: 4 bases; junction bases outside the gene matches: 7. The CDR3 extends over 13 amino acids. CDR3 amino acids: CSAMGQGRYEQYF. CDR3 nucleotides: TGCAGCGCCATGGGACAGGGGCGGTACGAGCAGTACTTC.

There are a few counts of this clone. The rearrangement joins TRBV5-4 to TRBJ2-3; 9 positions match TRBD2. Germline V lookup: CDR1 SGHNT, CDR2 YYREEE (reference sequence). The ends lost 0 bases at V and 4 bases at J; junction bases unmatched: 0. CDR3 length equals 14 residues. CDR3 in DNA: TGTGCCAGCAGCTTGGGACTAGCGGCAGATACGCAGTATTTT. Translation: CASSLGLAADTQYF.

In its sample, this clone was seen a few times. The CDR3 is CASSLYRDTEAFF. The CDR3 coding sequence is TGTGCCAGCAGCCTCTACAGGGATACTGAAGCTTTCTTT. The V call is TRBV11-3, the J call TRBJ1-1, with D possibly being TRBD1 (6 bases). Germline CDR1 reads SGHNT; CDR2 reads YENEEA. V gave up 5 bases and J gave up 5 bases, with 12 bases separating them. The CDR3 length is 13 residues.

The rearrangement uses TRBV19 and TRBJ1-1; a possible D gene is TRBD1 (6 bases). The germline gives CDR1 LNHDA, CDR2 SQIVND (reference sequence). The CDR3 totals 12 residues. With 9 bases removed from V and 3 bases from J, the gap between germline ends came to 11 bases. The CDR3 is CASAQGHTEAFF. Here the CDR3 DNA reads TGTGCCAGCGCACAGGGCCACACTGAAGCTTTCTTT.

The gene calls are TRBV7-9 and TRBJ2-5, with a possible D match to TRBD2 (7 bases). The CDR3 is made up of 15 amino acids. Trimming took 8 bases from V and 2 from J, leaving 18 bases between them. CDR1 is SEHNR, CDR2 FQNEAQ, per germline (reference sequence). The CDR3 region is CASAGARGSQETQYF. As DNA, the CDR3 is TGTGCCAGCGCGGGGGCCAGGGGTTCACAAGAGACCCAGTACTTC.

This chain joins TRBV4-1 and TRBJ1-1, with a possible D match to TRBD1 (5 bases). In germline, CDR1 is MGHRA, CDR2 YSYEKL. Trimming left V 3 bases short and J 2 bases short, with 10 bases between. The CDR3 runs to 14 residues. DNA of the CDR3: TGCGCCAGCAGCCAGCCGACAGCTAACACTGAAGCTTTCTTT. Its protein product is CASSQPTANTEAFF.

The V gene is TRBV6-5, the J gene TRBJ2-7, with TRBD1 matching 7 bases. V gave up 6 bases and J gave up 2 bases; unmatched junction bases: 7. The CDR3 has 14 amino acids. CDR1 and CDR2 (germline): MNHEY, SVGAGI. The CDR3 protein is CASSPGGSTYEQYF. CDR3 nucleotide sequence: TGTGCCAGCAGCCCAGGGGGATCCACCTACGAGCAGTACTTC.

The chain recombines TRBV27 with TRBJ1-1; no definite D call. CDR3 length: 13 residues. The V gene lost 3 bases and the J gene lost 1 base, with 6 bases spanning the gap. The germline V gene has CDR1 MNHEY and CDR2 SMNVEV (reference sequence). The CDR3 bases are TGTGCCAGCAGTTTCCATCAGAACACTGAAGCTTTCTTT. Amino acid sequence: CASSFHQNTEAFF.

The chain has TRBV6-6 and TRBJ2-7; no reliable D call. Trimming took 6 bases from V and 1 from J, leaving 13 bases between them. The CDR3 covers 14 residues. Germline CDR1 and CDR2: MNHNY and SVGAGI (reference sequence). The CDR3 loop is CASSAPPESYEQYF. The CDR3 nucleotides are TGTGCCAGCAGCGCTCCCCCGGAGTCCTACGAGCAGTACTTC.

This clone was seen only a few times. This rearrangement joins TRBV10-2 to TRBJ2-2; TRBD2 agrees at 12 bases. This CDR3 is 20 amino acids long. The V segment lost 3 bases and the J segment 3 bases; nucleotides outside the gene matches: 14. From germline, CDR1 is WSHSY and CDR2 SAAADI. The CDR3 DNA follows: TGCGCCAGCAGTGAACAGCTAGCGGGGGGGCCATACCCTTACACCGGGGAGCTGTTTTTT. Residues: CASSEQLAGGPYPYTGELFF.